This entry lists 12 T cell receptor beta chains sequenced from one sample in a study of cytomegalovirus exposure and HLA in healthy donors. TCRdb keeps only in-frame clones here, not all; method: immunoSEQ multiplex PCR. The repertoire holds about 250,000 clones, with roughly 90% as singletons. The sequenced sample consisted of PBMCs. The receptors were sampled from a young man in good health and CMV-seropositive.

The J gene is TRBJ1-2, the V gene TRBV28; no clear D gene. V was pared by 2 bases and J by 7 bases, with 14 bases between. Germline lookup yields CDR1 MDHEN and CDR2 SYDVKM. The CDR3 spans 14 residues. CDR3: CASSLKLELGGYTF. CDR3 coding DNA: TGTGCCAGCAGTTTAAAGCTGGAATTGGGTGGCTACACCTTC.

DNA of the CDR3: TGTGCCAGTATCAGGAATGAGCAGTTCTTC. Its protein product is CASIRNEQFF. V and J are TRBV6-5 and TRBJ2-1, with D unclear. With 9 bases removed from V and 7 bases from J, the gap between germline ends came to 7 bases. The CDR3 consists of 10 residues. Germline V lookup: CDR1 MNHEY, CDR2 SVGAGI.

This rearrangement joins TRBV10-3 to TRBJ1-1; the match to TRBD1 covers 8 bases. Germline-derived CDR1 and CDR2 are ENHRY and SYGVKD. CDR3 length equals 14 residues. V dropped 6 bases and J dropped 1; count of bases not matched to a gene: 4. The CDR3 nucleotides read TGTGCCATCAGGATCGGGACAGGGAACACTGAAGCTTTCTTT. This encodes CAIRIGTGNTEAFF.

This clone is a singleton in its sample. This rearrangement joins TRBV28 to TRBJ2-3, with 8 bases that match TRBD2. Germline CDR1 and CDR2: MDHEN and SYDVKM. The CDR3 covers 15 residues. The ends lost 3 bases at V and 6 bases at J; junction bases unmatched: 8. CDR3 residues: CASSFPGLGHDTQYF. The CDR3 DNA is TGTGCCAGCAGTTTTCCGGGACTAGGTCATGATACGCAGTATTTT.

The chain uses TRBV5-6 and TRBJ2-7; D gene unclear. CDR3 size: 13 residues. The germline gives CDR1 SGHDT, CDR2 YYEEEE. The V end was cut by 2 bases, the J end by 3 bases, with 9 bases between. CDR3 loop: CASSFWTDYEQYF. The CDR3 DNA sequence: TGTGCCAGCAGCTTCTGGACGGACTACGAGCAGTACTTC.

V is TRBV27 and J is TRBJ2-7; maybe TRBD1 (6 bases). This CDR3 spans 13 amino acids. Per the germline V gene, CDR1 is MNHEY and CDR2 is SMNVEV (reference sequence). The V end lost 6 bases, the J end lost 3 bases, and 12 bases lay between the germline ends. CDR3: CASRGQPDYEQYF. CDR3 DNA: TGTGCCAGCAGAGGACAGCCAGACTACGAGCAGTACTTC.

This chain uses TRBV5-1 with TRBJ2-5; maybe TRBD2 (6 bases). V lost 0 bases and J 5 bases, leaving 14 bases between the germline ends. The germline V gene encodes CDR1 SGHRS and CDR2 YFSETQ. The CDR3 runs to 15 residues. The CDR3 DNA reads as TGCGCCAGCAGCTTGGCCGGGGGAACTGGGGAGACCCAGTACTTC. Its translation: CASSLAGGTGETQYF.

The rearrangement joins TRBV19 to TRBJ2-1; D is ambiguous. The V and J ends lost 11 bases and 0 bases respectively, with 17 bases between them. The CDR3 totals 15 residues. CDR1 LNHDA and CDR2 SQIVND come from the germline V gene (reference sequence). CDR3 DNA: TGTGCCTCCCAGGCCGTTAAGAGCTCCTACAATGAGCAGTTCTTC. Protein: CASQAVKSSYNEQFF.

Only a few counts were recorded for this clone. A read error may explain this, as a much larger clone is one base away. The rearrangement joins TRBV7-9 to TRBJ1-2; 8 bases align to TRBD1. CDR3 length: 14 amino acids. The ends lost 1 base at V and 2 bases at J; junction bases unmatched: 0. Looked up from germline, CDR1 is SEHNR and CDR2 is FQNEAQ (reference sequence). This chain's CDR3 is CASSLGQGNYGYTF. The CDR3 DNA reads TGTGCCAGCAGCTTAGGACAGGGGAACTATGGCTACACCTTC.

The CDR3 sequence: CAAWDRGGEQYF. The CDR3 DNA sequence: TGTGCCGCATGGGACAGGGGAGGCGAGCAGTACTTC. V and J are TRBV6-6 and TRBJ2-7, with TRBD1 matching 10 bases. The germline CDR1 and CDR2 sequences are MNHNY and SVGAGI (reference sequence). The CDR3 loop spans 12 amino acids. Trimming at V came to 11 bases and at J to 6 bases, leaving 7 bases not matched to a gene.

V gene TRBV18 combines with J gene TRBJ2-7; TRBD2 is a possible D gene (5 bases). This CDR3 has 16 amino acids. V lost 3 bases to trimming and J lost 5 bases, with 20 bases between them. CDR1 and CDR2 (germline): KGHSH, LQKENI. The CDR3 is CASSPSDLGNDDEQYF. As DNA, the CDR3 is TGTGCCAGCTCACCCTCGGACTTGGGGAACGACGACGAGCAGTACTTC.

The rearrangement joins TRBV27 to TRBJ2-3, with D possibly matching TRBD1 (5 bases). Between the trimmed V and J ends, which lost 0 bases and 7 bases, there was a span of 14 bases. Germline V CDR1 and CDR2: MNHEY, SMNVEV (reference sequence). This CDR3 has 15 residues. CDR3 nucleotide sequence: TGTGCCAGCAGTTTATCGCCCAGGGCGTCCTATACGCAGTATTTT. This translates into CASSLSPRASYTQYF.